This T cell receptor (beta chain) was recovered during a study of Tregs in tolerant kidney transplant recipients. As to this clone: What it recognizes is unknown.

General study findings and limits: This study did not directly address biological reproducibility.

This CDR3 contains 13 residues. Germline-derived CDR1 and CDR2 are SGHRS and YFSETQ. The V end lost 1 base, the J end lost 3 bases, and 7 bases lay between the germline ends. Sequencing used immunoSEQ multiplex PCR; TCRdb keeps in-frame clones, though not all of them. This sample carries hundreds of thousands of clones, about four fifths of them seen once, and the ten largest clones take about 0.68%. Unstimulated regulatory T cells (CD4+CD25+CD127-), CD4+CD25- non-regulatory cells, CD4 and CD8 cells were FACS-sorted from thawed PBMCs. The sample comprised CD4+ T cells from blood. The receptor comes from a human donor in good health. The chain couples TRBV5-1 to TRBJ2-5; maybe TRBD2 (5 bases). CDR3 coding DNA: TGCGCCAGCAGCTTGCAGAGGGAAGAGACCCAGTACTTC. Translation: CASSLQREETQYF.